This T cell receptor beta chain is from a study of blood T cell repertoires in COVID-19. Original handling: The authors estimated nucleated cell counts from reference gene primer amplification. Sequenced by immunoSEQ multiplex PCR; TCRdb stores in-frame clones only, minus some. V and J calls and clone size come straight from that table; D and trimming were deduced from the DNA. This sample has 200,000 to 300,000 clones, with approximately 92% found just once. Seattle's enrolled individuals joined amid active infection and were then monitored longitudinally. Source material: peripheral blood. This clonotype was obtained from a person aged 18-29 years with COVID-19, enrolled during active disease.

The CDR3 DNA follows: TGTGCCAGCAGACTTAGGGACAGGGGCTTAGCTTTCTTT. This sequence encodes CASRLRDRGLAFF. The rearrangement uses TRBV6-5 and TRBJ1-1, with 10 bases matching TRBD1. Losses at the gene ends were 6 bases for V and 10 bases for J; bases not matched to a gene: 8. CDR3 length: 13 residues. From germline, CDR1 is MNHEY and CDR2 SVGAGI.